The TCR beta chain described here comes from a study of blood T cell repertoires in COVID-19. Per the authors' pipeline: Using reference gene primer amplification, nucleated cell counts were estimated. Using immunoSEQ multiplex PCR, the repertoire was profiled, and TCRdb retains in-frame clones only, with some absent. The V and J calls and clone size are taken from that table; D and trimming were inferred from the DNA. Of around 400,000 clones in the sample, 90% to 95% were seen once. This clone was observed a few times. Trimming took off 5 bases at V and 6 bases at J, with 10 bases between the two ends. The CDR3 sequence is 12 residues long. CDR1 and CDR2 (germline): LGHDT, YNNKEL (reference sequence).

The sample was PBMCs or T cells enriched from blood (not recorded which). The chain is built from TRBV3-1 (or the pseudogene TRBV3-2) and TRBJ2-5; no reliable D call. The receptor's source is a woman aged 40 to 50 who had been exposed to COVID-19. The CDR3 protein is CASSSSSQTQYF. CDR3 sequence (DNA): TGTGCCAGCAGCTCAAGTAGCCAGACCCAGTACTTC.